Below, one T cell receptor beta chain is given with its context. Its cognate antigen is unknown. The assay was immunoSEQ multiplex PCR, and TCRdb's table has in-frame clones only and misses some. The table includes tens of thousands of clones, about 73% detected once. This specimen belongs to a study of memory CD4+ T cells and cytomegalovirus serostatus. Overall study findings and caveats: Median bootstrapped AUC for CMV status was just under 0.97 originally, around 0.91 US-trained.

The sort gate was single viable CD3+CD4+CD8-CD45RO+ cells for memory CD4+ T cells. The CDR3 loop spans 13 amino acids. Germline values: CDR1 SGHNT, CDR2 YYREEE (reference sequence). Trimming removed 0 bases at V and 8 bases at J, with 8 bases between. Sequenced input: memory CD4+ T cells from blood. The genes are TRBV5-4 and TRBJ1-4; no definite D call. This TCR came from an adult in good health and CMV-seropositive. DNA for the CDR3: TGTGCCAGCAGCTTGGGTGTGGGCGAAAAACTGTTTTTT. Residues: CASSLGVGEKLFF.